This TCR beta chain was observed in a study of cytomegalovirus exposure and HLA in healthy donors (dated by TCRdb to the late 2010s). Turning to the overall study: An earlier analysis of some 600 of the donors reported under 300 Gb of sequence data and approximately 120 million unique TCR beta sequences obtained from about 180 million T cells. About 310 gigabases of sequencing data and tens of millions of unique TCR sequences were included in an early release covering 550 to 650 HLA-typed donors. Among the roughly 370 genotyped donors, around 81% belonged to the genetic ancestry cluster associated with self-reported Caucasian donors. The study was designed to test whether signatures of past pathogen exposure could be identified by cataloging public T cell receptors. Using immunosequencing, the study profiled T cell repertoires from roughly 650 subjects and related those repertoires to cytomegalovirus serostatus. A separate validation cohort of approximately 130 different subjects was used in addition to the approximately 640-subject first cohort. The study combined high-throughput TCR immunosequencing, statistical association of individual TCRs with disease status, and machine learning to predict cytomegalovirus infection status. A later analysis re-examined previously published TCR beta repertoires from about 670 donors and added high-resolution HLA genotyping to investigate patterns of TCR occurrence. Rather than drawing on any new phenotypic data, the later analysis identified candidate immune exposures from TCR beta sequences and the way those sequences occurred across donors. To decide whether each TCR beta V gene segment behaved as functional or pseudogenic, an earlier analysis of over 500 of the donors relied on high-throughput TCR beta sequencing. Donor age, sex, ethnicity and CMV serostatus were compiled alongside the repertoire data. A later genetic analysis used genome-wide SNP genotypes for about 65% of the 666 donors, treating that subset as a discovery cohort. Every discovery cohort repertoire had been produced on one sequencing platform. HLA typing covered class I and class II loci at four-digit resolution. The number of donors typed differed by locus, with 629-630 for A, B, C, DRB1 and DQB1, about 500 for DQA1, about 610 for DPA1, and approximately 470 for DPB1. Because of strong linkage in the cohort, roughly five DR-DQ haplotypes were treated as single units for association and clustering. On average, approximately 250,000 unique TCR beta nucleotide sequences were sequenced per donor among 398 genotyped donors of the cohort, with approximately 18% of those sequences being non-productive. Results the study describes overall, beyond this receptor: Linkage disequilibrium might explain the correlated functional status among segregating V segments, but an unknown experimental factor could not be excluded. An earlier analysis of approximately 590 of the donors showed that most TCR beta V segments appeared in productive rearrangements either about 87% or about 30% of the time, which broadly matched IMGT annotations. A later analysis associated about 17,000 TCR beta sequences with specific HLA alleles at a false discovery rate of 0.05. In vitro tests confirmed that a few of the cytomegalovirus-associated TCR beta chains recognize cytomegalovirus antigens. Most TCR sequences were seen in very few donors, while some public TCRs were found in many individuals. The presence/absence analyses assumed that sequencing depth was roughly uniform across donors, and that assumption may not be true. A later genetic analysis reported fewer N-insertions in productive TCRs among donors in an Asian-associated ancestry cluster than the roughly 720-donor mean. In a later analysis, HLA-associated TCR beta chains showed more clonal expansion and lower generation probabilities than non-associated chains that were equally common. Because counts were too low, 15 to 20 rarely observed V segments, including chromosome 9 orphons, were excluded from the earlier analysis of some 590 of the donors. In a later analysis, most CMV-associated TCR beta chains were found to appear HLA-restricted, with HLA associations seemingly driven largely by CMV exposure. A cluster of highly shared sequence variants was judged likely to represent a technical artifact of the sequencing pipeline. When HLA alleles, especially DR and DQ, strongly co-occurred, attributing TCR associations to individual alleles was difficult. The authors suggested that the approach could potentially be extended to other disease states and immunological phenotypes. A total of 150 to 200 TCR beta chains were listed by the study as associated with cytomegalovirus. In a later analysis, TCR association rates were found to vary across HLA loci, with the most associated TCRs seen for DRB1 alleles and the fewest for HLA-C alleles. Because HLA typing was missing for some donors at each locus, association tests included only the typed subset. According to a later analysis, parvovirus B19, influenza, CMV and Epstein-Barr virus appeared linked to several top co-occurrence clusters. CMV serostatus was the only immune exposure information available for the cohort. In a later genetic analysis, a missense DCLRE1C variant was associated with V-gene and J-gene trimming of TCR beta chains, and the association was replicated in an independent cohort. In both the original and validation cohorts, the classifier was reported to diagnose cytomegalovirus status with high specificity and sensitivity. Some IMGT-functional V segments, including TRBV6-2 and TRBV6-3, could not be distinguished by the 87-base-pair reads and were therefore excluded. A further reported finding was that TCR beta sequences accurately predicted the HLA-A and HLA-B alleles for most subjects in the first cohort. In this cohort, only TCR beta chains were sequenced, and detectable features were limited by the absence of alpha or paired-chain data.

This clone occurred once. Its binding antigen is unknown. No per-base quality is available; no much larger clone lies one base away. Library prep was done by the immunoSEQ multiplex PCR assay. A mixture of 60 forward primers for TCR Vbeta segments and 13 reverse primers for TCR Jbeta segments was used in the multiplex PCR. A multiplex PCR assay on genomic DNA amplified the CDR3 region of rearranged TCR beta genes. Amplified TCR beta libraries were sequenced as 87-base-pair reads on the Illumina HiSeq System. The study's own analysis went as follows. In a later analysis, approximately 74 million unique TCR beta chains were counted across the approximately 670 repertoires, and around 11 million of these chains were shared by at least two donors. A nearest-neighbor algorithm error-corrected the raw reads and collapsed the reads into unique sequences, merging closely related sequences to remove PCR and sequencing errors. V, D and J gene segments were assigned by aligning CDR3 sequences to IMGT reference sequences. For a sequence to be retained, a match of at least six nucleotides to both a V gene segment and a J gene segment was required. Rearrangements were called productive when the CDR3 lacked stop codons and stayed in frame with V and J; all others were non-productive. Following IMGT convention, CDR3 was defined as the stretch from the second conserved V-encoded cysteine up to the conserved J-encoded phenylalanine. Sequences without an unambiguous match to a single V gene segment were excluded from the earlier analysis of 450 to 650 of the donors. An earlier analysis of fewer than 750 of the donors called V segments functional above 56.7% productive rearrangements and segregating when the between-donor standard deviation exceeded 5%. A statistical classification framework was developed to diagnose cytomegalovirus status using the catalog of TCR beta chain sequences. In a later analysis, TCR nucleotide sequences were compared against IMGT/GENE-DB human TR gene sequences so that V and J genes could be assigned. The TCRdist pipeline was used in a later analysis to assign CDR3 sequences and most-parsimonious VDJ recombination scenarios. In a later analysis, each TCR beta chain was defined by its CDR3 amino acid sequence together with its V-gene family, and reads lacking a unique V-gene family were excluded. A later analysis removed 500 to 600 highly shared, low-generation-probability nucleotide sequences to deal with suspected cross-contamination and a sequencing artifact. In a later analysis, a clonal expansion index for each public chain was calculated from normalized within-repertoire ranks of inferred template counts. A later analysis computed generation probabilities with a VDJ recombination model fitted to out-of-frame rearrangements, and checked the results against IGoR. In a later analysis, hypergeometric tests were used to score TCR-TCR, TCR-HLA and TCR-CMV co-occurrence, with a repertoire-size bias correction applied to TCR pairs. In a later analysis, false discovery rates were estimated by permuting HLA or CMV assignments 20 times. In a later analysis, co-occurring TCRs were grouped using DBSCAN, and TCRdist sequence similarity was added for clustering within HLA-allele-positive subsets. For co-occurrence clustering, repertoires with fewer than 30,000 or more than 120,000 public chains were excluded, along with a handful of repertoires with anomalous nucleotide sharing. Entries here come from immuneACCESS through TCRdb and include only in-frame sequences with V and J called. Some clones fail to appear in such tables; in the studies checked, an unresolved V gene covers under half of the shortfall, and the cause of the remainder is unknown. D and trimming come from the DNA, and the V and J calls and clone size come from that table. Within this sample are fewer than 120,000 clones, with about 80% of them counted one time only. Less than 3% of the sample is taken by the ten largest.

The CDR3 numbers 13 residues from cysteine through phenylalanine. Only the CDR3 part of the read is kept: 39 bases, read in frame from the first base. Looking up the germline V gene yields CDR1 SGHDN and CDR2 FVKESK. V drops 8 bases and J drops 1 base, leaving 10 bases in between. In total, approximately 690 healthy bone marrow donors made up the cohort. At the time of sampling, all cohort members were nominally healthy, though unrecorded immune exposures were likely present. The donor was CMV seropositive and belonged to the group of 250 to 300 seropositive cohort members. Each donor provided a peripheral blood sample, and peripheral blood mononuclear cells were used for TCR beta sequencing. Genomic DNA extraction from the blood cell samples was performed with the Qiagen DNeasy Blood Extraction Kit.

The origin of this receptor is a woman in her sixties or seventies in good health and CMV-seropositive. Material: PBMCs. This receptor chain uses TRBV14 and TRBJ2-3; the D gene is possibly TRBD2, with 6 bases matching. CDR3 reads: CASGVAGTDTQYF. The bases read TGTGCCAGCGGGGTAGCGGGCACAGATACGCAGTATTTT.